The TCR beta chain under discussion was sequenced for a study of Tregs in tolerant kidney transplant recipients. The repertoire was sequenced with immunoSEQ multiplex PCR; TCRdb's copy has only in-frame clones and lacks some. The table has 50,000 to 55,000 clones, roughly nine tenths seen once. The V end lost 2 bases, the J end lost 2 bases, and 6 bases lay between the germline ends. This CDR3 contains 14 residues. Germline V gene sequence: CDR1 MNHEY, CDR2 SMNVEV (reference sequence). Findings of the study overall: Biological reproducibility was not directly addressed in this study.

Related graft donors supplied nonmyeloablative bone marrow transplants, and mixed chimerism was transient. About this clone: Its specificity is unknown.

The sequencing used CD8+ T cells from blood (PBMCs), collected 24 months after the transplant. The receptor was isolated from a human patient who received a combined kidney and bone marrow transplant. The graft donor may be the source of some T cells. V and J are TRBV27 and TRBJ2-2; a possible D gene is TRBD2 (5 bases). Here the CDR3 DNA reads TGTGCCAGCAGTTTAGGACTCAACACCGGGGAGCTGTTTTTT. This sequence encodes CASSLGLNTGELFF.